The rows below give T cell receptor beta chains drawn from one sample of a study of beta chain features in type 1 diabetes. Measured with immunoSEQ multiplex PCR; TCRdb has only the in-frame clones, and not every one. The data show over 120,000 clones, about a tenth seen once. Specimen: central memory CD4+ T cells from blood. These TCRs come from a man aged 18 to 30 in good health. Each CDR3 is given with its conserved first and last residue. A D gene is named only where the DNA matches it firmly. Clone size is stated in some rows and not others, as once, few, many or a class when expanded.

J | V | size | D | CDR3 | DNA
TRBJ1-6 | TRBV9 | NA | NA | CASSTQGDYNSPLHF | TGTGCCAGCAGCACACAGGGAGACTATAATTCACCCCTCCACTTT
TRBJ2-1 | TRBV6-5 | NA | TRBD2 | CASSSGGGYNEQFF | TGTGCCAGCAGTTCGGGGGGGGGTTACAATGAGCAGTTCTTC
TRBJ1-5 | TRBV6-5 | few | NA | CASNPSGARNQPQHF | TGTGCCAGCAACCCATCAGGGGCTCGGAATCAGCCCCAGCATTTT
TRBJ2-7 | TRBV21-1 | NA | NA | CASSKYRDRVDEQYF | TGTGCCAGCAGCAAGTACCGGGACAGGGTGGACGAGCAGTACTTC
TRBJ2-7 | TRBV9 | NA | NA | CASSASDSPREQYF | TGTGCCAGCAGCGCCTCGGACTCGCCGCGCGAGCAGTACTTC
TRBJ1-2 | TRBV7-8 | few | NA | CASTLGDYYGYTF | TGTGCCAGCACCCTAGGCGATTACTATGGCTACACCTTC
TRBJ1-1 | TRBV4-3 | NA | NA | CASSQDNRDTEAFF | TGCGCCAGCAGCCAAGACAACAGGGACACTGAAGCTTTCTTT
TRBJ1-2 | TRBV6-5 | NA | TRBD1 | CASSYKGQGYGYTF | TGTGCCAGCAGTTACAAAGGACAGGGGTATGGCTACACCTTC
TRBJ2-7 | TRBV6-6 | NA | NA | CASSYHVYRTSYEQYF | TGTGCCAGCAGTTACCACGTATATCGTACTTCCTACGAGCAGTACTTC
TRBJ1-2 | TRBV6-1 | few | NA | CASRVTGGYTF | TGTGCCAGCAGAGTTACTGGTGGCTACACCTTC
TRBJ2-3 | TRBV5-1 | few | NA | CASSGQGLDTQYF | TGCGCCAGCTCGGGGCAGGGACTAGATACGCAGTATTTT
TRBJ1-2 | TRBV4-2 | few | TRBD1 | CASSQTGGVYGYTF | TGTGCCAGCAGCCAAACAGGGGGGGTTTATGGCTACACCTTC
TRBJ2-1 | TRBV19 | few | TRBD2 | CASSTPLGTSGVGYNEQFF | TGTGCCAGTAGTACCCCACTAGGGACTAGCGGGGTGGGCTACAATGAGCAGTTCTTC
TRBJ2-5 | TRBV2 | many | NA | CASHAGETQYF | TGTGCCAGCCACGCGGGGGAGACCCAGTACTTC
TRBJ2-6 | TRBV5-1 | NA | NA | CASSSQGSGANVLTF | TGCGCCAGCAGCTCACAGGGATCTGGGGCCAACGTCCTGACTTTC
TRBJ2-2 | TRBV10-2 | NA | TRBD2 | CASRLRGLAGTSGTGELFF | TGCGCCAGCAGACTCCGGGGGCTAGCGGGGACCTCGGGGACCGGGGAGCTGTTTTTT
TRBJ1-2 | TRBV19 | few | NA | CASSIEASYGYTF | TGTGCCAGTAGTATTGAGGCATCTTATGGCTACACCTTC
TRBJ2-7 | TRBV7-2 | few | TRBD2 | CASSGRTSGGTGEQYF | TGTGCCAGCAGCGGCAGGACTAGCGGGGGGACGGGGGAGCAGTACTTC
TRBJ1-4 | TRBV25-1 | few | TRBD1 | CASSDHRGGKLFF | TGTGCCAGCAGTGACCACAGGGGGGGAAAACTGTTTTTT
TRBJ2-3 | TRBV11-2 | NA | NA | CASTMLDTQYF | TGTGCCAGCACCATGTTAGATACGCAGTATTTT
TRBJ2-3 | TRBV19 | few | TRBD2 | CASSQERGPRTQYF | TGTGCCAGTAGTCAGGAGCGGGGGCCCCGTACGCAGTATTTT
TRBJ2-3 | TRBV6-5 | few | NA | CASSYSRADTQYF | TGTGCCAGCAGTTACTCGAGGGCAGATACGCAGTATTTT
TRBJ1-5 | TRBV6-5 | NA | NA | CASSSGGTSNQPQHF | TGTGCCAGCAGTTCGGGGGGCACGAGCAATCAGCCCCAGCATTTT
TRBJ2-5 | TRBV19 | NA | NA | CASSLGETQYF | TGTGCCAGTTCCCTCGGAGAGACCCAGTACTTC
TRBJ1-2 | TRBV19 | NA | NA | CASSIGQFLYGYTF | TGTGCCAGTAGTATCGGACAGTTTCTCTATGGCTACACCTTC
TRBJ2-1 | TRBV7-3 | NA | TRBD1 | CASSSPGQGYNEQFF | TGTGCCAGCAGCTCTCCGGGACAGGGTTACAATGAGCAGTTCTTC
TRBJ2-4 | TRBV7-9 | many | NA | CASSRIVQYF | TGTGCCAGCAGTAGAATTGTTCAGTACTTC
TRBJ2-2 | TRBV19 | NA | TRBD2 | CASSSGGTGELFF | TGTGCCAGTAGTAGCGGGGGTACCGGGGAGCTGTTTTTT
TRBJ2-7 | TRBV28 | few | NA | CASSQGSLYEQYF | TGTGCCAGCAGTCAGGGGTCCCTCTACGAGCAGTACTTC
TRBJ1-2 | TRBV5-1 | NA | TRBD1 | CASSLLETGLSGYTF | TGCGCCAGCAGCTTGCTAGAGACAGGGCTCAGCGGCTACACCTTC
TRBJ2-7 | TRBV5-1 | NA | TRBD1 | CASRGQGNYEQYF | TGCGCCAGCAGAGGACAGGGGAACTACGAGCAGTACTTC
TRBJ1-1 | TRBV2 | NA | NA | CASSGSGTEAFF | TGTGCCAGCAGTGGATCCGGGACTGAAGCTTTCTTT
TRBJ2-3 | TRBV7-3 | few | TRBD2 | CASSGPGTSGGLTDTQYF | TGTGCCAGCAGCGGCCCCGGGACTAGCGGGGGACTCACAGATACGCAGTATTTT
TRBJ2-2 | TRBV7-7 | few | TRBD2 | CASSPLASTGELFF | TGTGCCAGCAGCCCACTAGCGAGCACCGGGGAGCTGTTTTTT
TRBJ1-2 | TRBV5-1 | few | NA | CASSLAPGSDYGYTF | TGCGCCAGCAGCTTGGCTCCGGGGAGCGACTATGGCTACACCTTC
TRBJ2-1 | TRBV4-3 | NA | NA | CASSQEGGAAVGEQFF | TGCGCCAGCAGCCAAGAGGGGGGGGCGGCGGTTGGTGAGCAGTTCTTC
TRBJ1-4 | TRBV6-5 | few | NA | CASTGDGEKLFF | TGTGCCAGCACGGGGGACGGAGAAAAACTGTTTTTT
TRBJ2-1 | TRBV4-1 | few | TRBD2 | CASSQGSSGTRNEQFF | TGCGCCAGCAGCCAAGGGTCGTCCGGGACTAGAAATGAGCAGTTCTTC
TRBJ2-7 | TRBV5-1 | few | TRBD2 | CASSLSGEPYEQYF | TGCGCCAGCAGCTTGAGCGGGGAACCTTACGAGCAGTACTTC
TRBJ2-2 | TRBV10-3 | NA | NA | CAISERQGPGELFF | TGTGCCATCAGTGAGAGGCAGGGTCCCGGGGAGCTGTTTTTT
TRBJ2-1 | TRBV7-6 | few | NA | CASLKAGEQFF | TGTGCCAGCCTCAAGGCGGGTGAGCAGTTCTTC
TRBJ2-7 | TRBV18 | NA | TRBD2 | CASSPPWSGASSYEQYF | TGTGCCAGCTCACCACCGTGGAGCGGGGCAAGCTCCTACGAGCAGTACTTC
TRBJ2-2 | TRBV27 | few | TRBD2 | CASSSHSGGSLGELFF | TGTGCCAGCAGTTCCCATAGCGGGGGGTCGTTGGGGGAGCTGTTTTTT
TRBJ2-3 | TRBV29-1 | few | NA | CSVVFHTDTQYF | TGCAGCGTTGTTTTCCACACAGATACGCAGTATTTT
TRBJ2-1 | TRBV11-2 | few | TRBD2 | CASTRTSGITYNEQFF | TGTGCCAGCACTCGGACTAGCGGAATAACATACAATGAGCAGTTCTTC
TRBJ2-7 | TRBV6-6 | NA | NA | CASSSPVGLKFEQYF | TGTGCCAGCAGTTCCCCCGTGGGACTGAAATTCGAGCAGTACTTC
TRBJ2-3 | TRBV29-1 | few | NA | CSVDTPGLTFGDTQYF | TGCAGCGTAGATACACCGGGACTGACTTTCGGTGACACGCAGTATTTT